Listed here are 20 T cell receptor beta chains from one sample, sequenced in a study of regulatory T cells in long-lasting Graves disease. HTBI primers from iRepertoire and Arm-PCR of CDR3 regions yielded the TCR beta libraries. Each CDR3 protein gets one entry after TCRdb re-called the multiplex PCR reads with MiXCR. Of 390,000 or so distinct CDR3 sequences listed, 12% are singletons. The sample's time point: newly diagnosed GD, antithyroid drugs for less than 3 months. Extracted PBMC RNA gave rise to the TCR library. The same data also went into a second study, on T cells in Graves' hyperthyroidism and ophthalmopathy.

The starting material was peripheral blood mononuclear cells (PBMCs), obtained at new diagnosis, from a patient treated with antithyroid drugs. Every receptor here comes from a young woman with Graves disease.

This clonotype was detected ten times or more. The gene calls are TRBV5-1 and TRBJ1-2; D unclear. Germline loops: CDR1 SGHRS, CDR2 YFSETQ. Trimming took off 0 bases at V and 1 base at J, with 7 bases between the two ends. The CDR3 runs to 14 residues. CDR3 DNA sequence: TGCGCCAGCAGCTTGGAGGCCGGTAACTATGGCTACACCTTC. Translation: CASSLEAGNYGYTF. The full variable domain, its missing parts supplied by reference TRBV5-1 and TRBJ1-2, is KAGVTQTPRYLIKTRGQQVTLSCSPISGHRSVSWYQQTPGQGLQFLFEYFSETQRNKGNFPGRFSGRQFSNSRSEMNVSTLELGDSALYLCASSLEAGNYGYTFGSGTRLTVV.

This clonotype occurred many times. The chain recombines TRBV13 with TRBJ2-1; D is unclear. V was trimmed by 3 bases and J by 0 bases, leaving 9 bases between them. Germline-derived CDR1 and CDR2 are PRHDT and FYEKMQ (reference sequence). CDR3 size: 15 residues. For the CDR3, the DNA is TGTGCCAGCAGCTTCGGTGAGAGCTCCTACAATGAGCAGTTCTTC. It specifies CASSFGESSYNEQFF.

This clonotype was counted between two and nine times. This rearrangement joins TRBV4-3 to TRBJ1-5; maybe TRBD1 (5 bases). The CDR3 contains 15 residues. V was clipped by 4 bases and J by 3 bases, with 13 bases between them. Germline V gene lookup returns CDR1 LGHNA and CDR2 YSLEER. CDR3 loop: CASSRGAENNQPQHF. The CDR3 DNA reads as TGCGCCAGCAGCCGAGGGGCAGAGAACAATCAGCCCCAGCATTTT.

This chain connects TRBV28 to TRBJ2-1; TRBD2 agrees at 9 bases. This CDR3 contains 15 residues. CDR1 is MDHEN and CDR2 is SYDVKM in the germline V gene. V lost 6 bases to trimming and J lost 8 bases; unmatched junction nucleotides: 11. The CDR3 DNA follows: TGTGCCAGCAGGCCGTGGCGGGAGGGCCGTGATGAGCAGTTCTTC. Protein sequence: CASRPWREGRDEQFF. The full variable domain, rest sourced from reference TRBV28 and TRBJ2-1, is DVKVTQSSRYLVKRTGEKVFLECVQDMDHENMFWYRQDPGLGLRLIYFSYDVKMKEKGDIPEGYSVSREKKERFSLILESASTNQTSMYLCASRPWREGRDEQFFGPGTRLTVL.

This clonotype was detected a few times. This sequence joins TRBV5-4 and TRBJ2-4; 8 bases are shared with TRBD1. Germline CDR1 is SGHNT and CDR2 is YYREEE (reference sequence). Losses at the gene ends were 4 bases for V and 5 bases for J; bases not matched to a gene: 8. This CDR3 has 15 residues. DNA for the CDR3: TGTGCCAGCAGCCTCAGGGGGCGGGGAGAAAACATTCAGTACTTC. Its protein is CASSLRGRGENIQYF. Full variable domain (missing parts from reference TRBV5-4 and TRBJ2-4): ETGVTQSPTHLIKTRGQQVTLRCSSQSGHNTVSWYQQALGQGPQFIFQYYREEENGRGNFPPRFSGLQFPNYSSELNVNALELDDSALYLCASSLRGRGENIQYFGAGTRLSVL.

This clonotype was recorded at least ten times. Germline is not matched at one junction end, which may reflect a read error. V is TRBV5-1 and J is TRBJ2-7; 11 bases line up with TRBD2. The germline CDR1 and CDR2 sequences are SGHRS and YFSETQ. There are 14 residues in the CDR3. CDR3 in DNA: TGTGCCAGCAGCTTTACTAGCGGGAGTTACGAGCAGTACTTC. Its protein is CASSFTSGSYEQYF. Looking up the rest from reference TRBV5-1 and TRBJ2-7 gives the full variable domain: KAGVTQTPRYLIKTRGQQVTLSCSPISGHRSVSWYQQTPGQGLQFLFEYFSETQRNKGNFPGRFSGRQFSNSRSEMNVSTLELGDSALYLCASSFTSGSYEQYFGPGTRLTVT.

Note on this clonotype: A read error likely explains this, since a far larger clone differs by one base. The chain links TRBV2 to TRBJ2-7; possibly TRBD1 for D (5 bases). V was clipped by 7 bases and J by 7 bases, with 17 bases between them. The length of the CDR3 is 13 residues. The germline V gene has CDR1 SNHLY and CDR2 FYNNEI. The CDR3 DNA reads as TGTGCCAGCAAAGACAGTACCTACAATGAGCAGTACTTC. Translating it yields CASKDSTYNEQYF.

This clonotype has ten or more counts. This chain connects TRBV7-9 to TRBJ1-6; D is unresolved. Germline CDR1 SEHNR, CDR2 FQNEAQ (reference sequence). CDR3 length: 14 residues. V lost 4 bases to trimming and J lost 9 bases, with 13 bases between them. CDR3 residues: CASSYPQPFSPLHF. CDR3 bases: TGTGCCAGCAGCTACCCCCAGCCTTTTTCACCCCTCCACTTT.

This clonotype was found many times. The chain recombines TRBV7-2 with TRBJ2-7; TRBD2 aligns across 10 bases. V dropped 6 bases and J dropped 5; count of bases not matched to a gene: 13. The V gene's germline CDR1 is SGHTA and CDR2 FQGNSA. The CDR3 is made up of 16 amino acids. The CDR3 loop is CASSLRILAGINEQYF. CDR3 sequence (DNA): TGTGCCAGCAGTCTTAGGATACTAGCGGGAATTAACGAGCAGTACTTC.

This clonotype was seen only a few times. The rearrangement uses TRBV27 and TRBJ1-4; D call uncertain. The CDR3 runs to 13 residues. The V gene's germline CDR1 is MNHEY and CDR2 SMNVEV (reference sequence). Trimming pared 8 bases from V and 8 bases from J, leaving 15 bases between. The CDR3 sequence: CASRPASTEKLFF. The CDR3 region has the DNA TGTGCCAGCCGCCCGGCTTCGACGGAAAAACTGTTTTTT.

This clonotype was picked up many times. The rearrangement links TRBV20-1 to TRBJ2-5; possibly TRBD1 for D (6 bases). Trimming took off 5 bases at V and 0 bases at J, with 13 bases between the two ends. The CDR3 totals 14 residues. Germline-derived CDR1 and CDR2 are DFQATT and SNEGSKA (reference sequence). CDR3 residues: CSAVGQTYQETQYF. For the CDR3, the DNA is TGCAGTGCTGTAGGACAGACGTACCAAGAGACCCAGTACTTC.

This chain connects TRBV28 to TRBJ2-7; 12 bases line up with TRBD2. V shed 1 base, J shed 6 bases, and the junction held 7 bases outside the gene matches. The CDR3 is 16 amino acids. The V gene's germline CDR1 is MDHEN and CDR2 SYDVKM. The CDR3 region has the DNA TGTGCCAGCAGTTTATTCCGGACTAGCGGGATAGGCGAGCAGTACTTC. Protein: CASSLFRTSGIGEQYF.

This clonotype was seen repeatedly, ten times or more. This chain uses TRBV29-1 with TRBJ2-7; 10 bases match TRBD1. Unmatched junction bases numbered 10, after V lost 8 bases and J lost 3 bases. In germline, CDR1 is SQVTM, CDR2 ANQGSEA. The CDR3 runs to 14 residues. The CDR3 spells CSTLTGTGDYEQYF. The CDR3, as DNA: TGCAGCACATTGACCGGGACAGGGGACTACGAGCAGTACTTC.

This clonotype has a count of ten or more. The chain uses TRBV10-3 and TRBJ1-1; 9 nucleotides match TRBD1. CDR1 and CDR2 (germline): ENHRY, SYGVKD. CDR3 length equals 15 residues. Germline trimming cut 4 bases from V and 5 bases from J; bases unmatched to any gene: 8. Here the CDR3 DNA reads TGTGCCATCAGTGGGAACACAGGGGGCGGAACTGAAGCTTTCTTT. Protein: CAISGNTGGGTEAFF.

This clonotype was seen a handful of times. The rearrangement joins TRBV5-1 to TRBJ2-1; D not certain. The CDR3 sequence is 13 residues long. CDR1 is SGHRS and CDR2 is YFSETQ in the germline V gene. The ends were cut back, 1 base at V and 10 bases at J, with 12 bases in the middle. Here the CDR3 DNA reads TGCGCCAGCAGCTTGTGGGTTGGAAAGGAGCAGTTCTTC. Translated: CASSLWVGKEQFF.

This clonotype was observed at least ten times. The CDR3 loop reads CASSYSTSGYNEQFF. The DNA of the CDR3 is TGTGCCAGCAGTTACTCCACTAGCGGCTACAATGAGCAGTTCTTC. This chain uses TRBV6-2 or TRBV6-3 with TRBJ2-1; 8 nucleotides line up with TRBD2. CDR1 is MNHEY, CDR2 SVGEGT, per germline. The V segment lost 0 bases and the J segment 3 bases; nucleotides outside the gene matches: 1. The CDR3 consists of 15 residues.

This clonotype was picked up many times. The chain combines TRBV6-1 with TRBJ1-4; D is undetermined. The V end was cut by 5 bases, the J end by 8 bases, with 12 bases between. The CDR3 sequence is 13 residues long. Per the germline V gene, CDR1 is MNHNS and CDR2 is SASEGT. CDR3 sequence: CASSLNLREKLFF. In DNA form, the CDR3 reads TGTGCCAGCAGTCTGAACCTACGGGAAAAACTGTTTTTT.

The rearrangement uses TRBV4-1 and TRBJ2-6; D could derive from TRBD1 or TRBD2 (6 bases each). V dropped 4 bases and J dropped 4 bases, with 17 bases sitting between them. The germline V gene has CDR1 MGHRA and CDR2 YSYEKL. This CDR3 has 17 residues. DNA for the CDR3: TGCGCCAGCAGCCCTAGGGGGGTATCCCCCGGGGCCAACGTCCTGACTTTC. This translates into CASSPRGVSPGANVLTF.

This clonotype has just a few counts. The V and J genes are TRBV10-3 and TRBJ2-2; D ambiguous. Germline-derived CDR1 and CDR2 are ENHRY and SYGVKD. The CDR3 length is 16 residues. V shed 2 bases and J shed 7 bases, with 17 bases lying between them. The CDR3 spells CAISEPEKKPGGELFF. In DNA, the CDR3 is TGTGCCATCAGTGAGCCGGAAAAGAAGCCGGGCGGGGAGCTGTTTTTT.

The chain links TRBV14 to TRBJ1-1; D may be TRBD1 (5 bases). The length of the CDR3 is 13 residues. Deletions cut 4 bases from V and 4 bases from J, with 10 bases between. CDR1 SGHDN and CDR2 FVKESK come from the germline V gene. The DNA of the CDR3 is TGTGCCAGCAGCCCGACAGTTAGCACTGAAGCTTTCTTT. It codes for CASSPTVSTEAFF.